The present TCR beta chain was sequenced within a study of blood T cell repertoires in COVID-19. As for the study in general: PBMCs, B-cell-depleted T cells, or T cells were the source of the cDNA or gDNA that made up the material.

Here immunoSEQ multiplex PCR was the method, and the copy in TCRdb shows in-frame clones only, minus some. The data hold about 120,000 clones, with 90% observed a single time. The source of this sequence is a woman aged 55 to 70 with COVID-19, enrolled during active disease. Sequences were obtained from peripheral blood.

The CDR3 spells CASSLRDTLYNEQFF. DNA of the CDR3: TGTGCCAGCAGCTTGAGGGACACCCTCTACAATGAGCAGTTCTTC. The chain has TRBV7-2 and TRBJ2-1, with D possibly matching TRBD1 (6 bases). CDR3 length: 15 residues. Trimming cost V 3 bases and J 3 bases, with 12 bases left between them. Germline CDR1 SGHTA, CDR2 FQGNSA.